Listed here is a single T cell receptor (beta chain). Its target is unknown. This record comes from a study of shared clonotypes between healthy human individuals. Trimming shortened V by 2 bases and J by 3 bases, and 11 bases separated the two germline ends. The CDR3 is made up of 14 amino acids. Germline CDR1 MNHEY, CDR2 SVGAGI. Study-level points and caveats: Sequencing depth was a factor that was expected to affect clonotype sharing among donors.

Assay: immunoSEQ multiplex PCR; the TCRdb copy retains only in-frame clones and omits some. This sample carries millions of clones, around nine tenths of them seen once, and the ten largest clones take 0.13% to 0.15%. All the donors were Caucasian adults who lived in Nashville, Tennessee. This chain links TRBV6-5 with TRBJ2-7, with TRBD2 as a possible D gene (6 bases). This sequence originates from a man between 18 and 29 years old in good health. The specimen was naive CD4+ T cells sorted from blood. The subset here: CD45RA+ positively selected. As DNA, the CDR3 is TGTGCCAGCAGTTACATGGGACTGAGCTACGAGCAGTACTTC. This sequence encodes CASSYMGLSYEQYF.